The following is a T cell receptor (beta chain) sequence with its context. The target antigen is unknown. The CDR3 covers 16 residues. CDR1 and CDR2 (germline): SGDLS, YYNGEE. V lost 4 bases and J 5 bases, leaving 21 bases between the germline ends. Clones were sequenced by immunoSEQ multiplex PCR, and TCRdb holds only the in-frame ones, with some missing. The sample holds 110,000 to 150,000 clones, roughly 88% seen once. These data are taken from a study of cytomegalovirus exposure and HLA in healthy donors. Study context: A subsequent analysis reported that the 120 or so validation repertoires were produced on the same platform that had also been used for the 600 to 700 first-cohort repertoires.

Overall study results and limits: Overall, approximately 150 TCR beta chains were annotated as cytomegalovirus-associated. It was found in a later analysis that first-cohort TCR clusters tended to co-occur in the 120 validation repertoires.

The sample taken for sequencing was PBMCs. The chain couples TRBV9 to TRBJ2-5, with D possibly matching TRBD2 (6 bases). This clonotype was sampled from a woman aged 18 to 35 in good health and CMV-seropositive. CDR3 protein: CASSLLGTAAGETQYF. CDR3 nucleotide sequence: TGTGCCAGCAGCCTCCTGGGGACGGCGGCGGGGGAGACCCAGTACTTC.